A single sample is the source of the 20 T cell receptor beta chains below, sequenced in a study of neurological immune-mediated disorders. As to time point: longitudinal time-point 2. TCRdb re-derived calls from the 5' RACE reads in MiXCR, one entry per CDR3 protein. The table lists tens of thousands of distinct CDR3 sequences, roughly 10% of them singletons. The specimen was PBMCs. The receptors originated from a man younger than 45 in good health.

The sample holds many counts of this clonotype. This rearrangement joins TRBV6-5 to TRBJ2-6, with 12 nucleotides matching TRBD2. CDR1 is MNHEY, CDR2 SVGAGI, per germline. Trimming at V came to 4 bases and at J to 3 bases, leaving 10 bases not matched to a gene. There are 19 residues in the CDR3. In DNA, the CDR3 is TGTGCCAGCAGTTCGAAAGGGGGACTAGCGGGTCGTGGGGCCAACGTCCTGACTTTC. Protein sequence: CASSSKGGLAGRGANVLTF.

J is TRBJ2-1 and V is TRBV30; 7 bases are shared with TRBD2. After removal of 1 base from V and 3 bases from J, the junction contained 0 bases not matched to a gene. CDR3 size: 13 residues. Germline V gene sequence: CDR1 GTSNPN, CDR2 SVGIG (reference sequence). The CDR3 sequence: CAWSGTSYNEQFF. The CDR3 bases are TGTGCCTGGAGTGGGACTAGCTACAATGAGCAGTTCTTC.

Many counts were recorded for this clonotype. The CDR3 region is CSARFLKADTQYF. In DNA, the CDR3 is TGCAGTGCTAGGTTCCTGAAAGCGGATACGCAGTATTTT. The V call is TRBV20-1, the J call TRBJ2-3; unclear D gene. The CDR3 contains 13 residues. The germline V and J ends were trimmed by 3 bases and 6 bases, with 13 bases remaining between them. Germline values: CDR1 DFQATT, CDR2 SNEGSKA (reference sequence).

This clonotype was picked up many times. This sequence joins TRBV20-1 and TRBJ1-2, with 7 positions matching TRBD1. The CDR3 contains 15 residues. The J segment lost 8 bases and the V segment lost 6 bases, leaving 18 bases of the junction unmatched. Germline values: CDR1 DFQATT, CDR2 SNEGSKA (reference sequence). CDR3 residues: CSAEAGTATGQGYTF. The CDR3 DNA sequence: TGCAGTGCCGAAGCCGGGACAGCTACCGGCCAGGGCTACACCTTC.

With respect to this clonotype: A much bigger clone sits one base away, suggesting this may be a read error. The chain carries TRBV28 and TRBJ2-7; D is tentatively TRBD1 or TRBD2 (6 bases each). The germline CDR1 and CDR2 sequences are MDHEN and SYDVKM. The CDR3 covers 14 residues. The DNA for the CDR3 is TGTGCCAGCGGTTTGGAGGGACACAAAAGCGGGCAGTACTTC. Translating gives CASGLEGHKSGQYF.

With respect to this clonotype: Germline is not matched at one junction end, which may reflect a read error. V gene TRBV15 combines with J gene TRBJ1-2, with 9 nucleotides matching TRBD1. Germline V lookup: CDR1 LNHNV, CDR2 YYDKDF (reference sequence). CDR3 length: 15 amino acids. Here the CDR3 DNA reads TGTGCCACCAGCAGGATTACAGGGGGCGCGTATGGCTGCACCTTT. Protein: CATSRITGGAYGCTF.

This clonotype was detected many times. The chain combines TRBV12-3 or TRBV12-4 with TRBJ2-3, with TRBD2 as a possible D gene (6 bases). The CDR3 is 15 amino acids. Trimming removed 7 bases from V and 4 bases from J, with 18 bases in between. DNA of the CDR3: TGTGCCAGCACTCTTCGGGGGAGCGGCCCAGATACGCAGTATTTT. This sequence encodes CASTLRGSGPDTQYF.

This clonotype was seen many times. The J gene is TRBJ1-3, the V gene TRBV20-1; 7 bases line up with TRBD1. After removal of 0 bases from V and 2 bases from J, the junction contained 4 bases not matched to a gene. The CDR3 loop spans 15 amino acids. In germline, CDR1 is DFQATT, CDR2 SNEGSKA (reference sequence). Here the CDR3 reads CSARDETGTGNTIYF. CDR3 in DNA: TGCAGTGCTAGAGATGAGACAGGGACTGGAAACACCATATATTTT.

The sample holds many counts of this clonotype. V and J are TRBV6-1 and TRBJ2-7; 8 bases fit TRBD2. The V and J ends lost 6 bases and 4 bases, in that order; junction bases with no gene match: 14. Germline V lookup: CDR1 MNHNS, CDR2 SASEGT. The CDR3 is 16 amino acids. The CDR3 region has the DNA TGTGCCAGCAGATTGGAGCAGGCGGGAGGAAGGTACGAGCAGTACTTC. Translation: CASRLEQAGGRYEQYF.

This clonotype was detected many times. This chain links TRBV12-3 or TRBV12-4 with TRBJ2-6, with D perhaps matching TRBD2 (6 bases). CDR3 length equals 16 residues. Deletions cut 2 bases from V and 2 bases from J, with 10 bases between. The CDR3 here is CASSLSAGPGANVLTF. In DNA form, the CDR3 reads TGTGCCAGCAGTTTAAGTGCGGGGCCTGGGGCCAACGTCCTGACTTTC.

This clonotype was seen at least ten times. The V call is TRBV12-3 or TRBV12-4, the J call TRBJ2-5; TRBD1 matches 10 bases. The CDR3 is 14 amino acids. Germline trimming cut 7 bases from V and 4 bases from J; bases unmatched to any gene: 6. The CDR3 DNA reads TGTGCCAGCACCCTTGGGACAGGGGTAGAGACCCAGTACTTC. Its protein is CASTLGTGVETQYF.

Many counts were recorded for this clonotype. The chain couples TRBV5-1 to TRBJ2-3; TRBD1 agrees at 8 bases. The germline gives CDR1 SGHRS, CDR2 YFSETQ. V lost 4 bases, J lost 2 bases, and 9 bases stayed unmatched. CDR3 length equals 16 residues. CDR3 bases: TGCGCCAGCAGCAACGGACAGGGCGTCTACACAGATACGCAGTATTTT. Its translation: CASSNGQGVYTDTQYF.

This clonotype was observed at least ten times. The gene calls are TRBV15 and TRBJ1-1; weak D call: TRBD1 (5 bases). Germline assignment: CDR1 LNHNV and CDR2 YYDKDF (reference sequence). Between the trimmed V and J ends, which lost 2 bases and 2 bases, there was a span of 15 bases. The CDR3 runs 16 residues. This chain's CDR3 is CATSRWLRGDNTEAFF. The CDR3 DNA reads as TGTGCCACCAGCAGATGGCTACGAGGGGATAACACTGAAGCTTTCTTT.

This clonotype came up many times. The rearrangement links TRBV24-1 to TRBJ1-2; perhaps TRBD1 as D (5 bases). Germline values: CDR1 KGHDR, CDR2 SFDVKD. V lost 4 bases and J 5 bases, leaving 16 bases between the germline ends. This CDR3 is built from 15 residues. Written as DNA, the CDR3 is TGTGCCACCAGTGAGGGGACCCCGCCGCGGTATGGCTACACCTTC. As protein: CATSEGTPPRYGYTF.

This clonotype was seen at least ten times. This rearrangement joins TRBV5-1 to TRBJ2-4; D is undetermined. In germline, CDR1 is SGHRS, CDR2 YFSETQ. The V and J ends lost 4 bases and 1 base respectively, with 18 bases between them. The length of the CDR3 is 17 residues. CDR3 protein: CASSPYPAALAKNIQYF. CDR3 nucleotide sequence: TGCGCCAGCAGCCCCTACCCAGCAGCCTTGGCCAAAAACATTCAGTACTTC. Full variable domain (remainder filled in from reference TRBV5-1 and TRBJ2-4): KAGVTQTPRYLIKTRGQQVTLSCSPISGHRSVSWYQQTPGQGLQFLFEYFSETQRNKGNFPGRFSGRQFSNSRSEMNVSTLELGDSALYLCASSPYPAALAKNIQYFGAGTRLSVL.

This clonotype was seen ten or more times. The rearrangement uses TRBV12-3 or TRBV12-4 and TRBJ2-3, with 10 bases identical to TRBD1. This CDR3 contains 14 residues. J lost 4 bases, V lost 6 bases, and 4 bases had no gene match. The CDR3 protein is CASSIGQGADTQYF. CDR3 DNA: TGTGCCAGCAGCATAGGACAGGGGGCAGATACGCAGTATTTT.

Many counts were recorded for this clonotype. This chain links TRBV20-1 with TRBJ2-7; 8 nucleotides agree with TRBD2. The junction had 4 bases not matched to a gene; V was cut back by 6 bases and J by 0 bases. CDR1 is DFQATT, CDR2 SNEGSKA, per germline (reference sequence). The CDR3 spans 13 residues. CDR3 amino acids: CSAGGDHSYEQYF. In nucleotides, the CDR3 is TGCAGTGCCGGGGGGGACCACTCCTACGAGCAGTACTTC.

The sample holds many counts of this clonotype. The rearrangement joins TRBV20-1 to TRBJ2-3, with 7 positions matching TRBD2. The CDR3 has 17 residues. Germline assignment: CDR1 DFQATT and CDR2 SNEGSKA (reference sequence). After removal of 6 bases from V and 3 bases from J, the junction contained 18 bases not matched to a gene. CDR3 bases: TGCAGTGCATGGGGAGGAAAGGCGGGAGAGTCGACAGATACGCAGTATTTT. Translated: CSAWGGKAGESTDTQYF.

In this sample, this clonotype turned up many times. The rearrangement links TRBV5-1 to TRBJ1-4; the D gene is possibly TRBD1 (6 bases). Germline V lookup: CDR1 SGHRS, CDR2 YFSETQ. V shed 2 bases and J shed 0 bases, with 20 bases lying between them. This CDR3 contains 19 residues. DNA for the CDR3: TGCGCCAGCAGCTTAGCTACAGGGAGCCACCGTTCAACTAATGAAAAACTGTTTTTT. Translation: CASSLATGSHRSTNEKLFF.

This clonotype has just a few counts. The rearrangement uses TRBV5-1 and TRBJ1-6; 8 bases line up with TRBD1. This CDR3 contains 13 residues. The germline V gene has CDR1 SGHRS and CDR2 YFSETQ. V dropped 5 bases and J dropped 9; count of bases not matched to a gene: 4. The CDR3 loop reads CASRIGQGSPLHF. CDR3 coding DNA: TGCGCCAGCAGAATAGGACAGGGTTCACCCCTCCACTTT.